This T cell receptor (beta chain) is from a study of T cells in Graves' hyperthyroidism and ophthalmopathy. Study as a whole: Upon initial diagnosis and before any treatment, peripheral blood was collected.

This clonotype occurred many times. The antigen remains unidentified. It was RNA transcripts that yielded the amplified TCR beta CDR3 regions. The HTBI set primed first-round TCR CDR3 RT-PCR. TCRdb called the multiplex PCR reads again in MiXCR, with one record for every CDR3 protein. The data contain approximately 610,000 distinct CDR3 sequences, roughly 14% of them singletons. Trimming stripped 6 bases from V and 5 bases from J, with 11 bases between. The germline V gene has CDR1 MDHEN and CDR2 SYDVKM. The CDR3 spans 12 residues. Findings of the study overall: In blood, most of the thyroid clonotypes expanded above 0.001 were also present.

Ophthalmopathy cases scored 3 or more on the Clinical Activity Score and 4 or more on NOSPECS grade, with duration below 3 months. Patients with uncontrolled infections, other autoimmune diseases, pregnancy or lactation were excluded. This clonotype was sampled from a woman aged 40 to 50 with Graves' ophthalmopathy. The source material was blood. V gene TRBV28 combines with J gene TRBJ2-7; no clear D. The CDR3 is CASSDDRHEQYF. DNA for the CDR3: TGTGCCAGCAGCGACGACCGGCACGAGCAGTACTTC.